The clone carrying this T cell receptor (beta chain) has ten or more counts. This entry comes from a study of low-dose radiotherapy and immunotherapy resistance in tumors. Study context: 1 Gy per fraction was delivered to Cohort 2 every two weeks, for 13 Gy total over 26 weeks.

Trimming took 4 bases from V and 0 from J; bases not matched to a gene: 5. There are 16 residues in the CDR3. In germline, CDR1 is MNHEY, CDR2 SVGAGI. Noted time point: after trial treatment. Treatment reported: LDRT plus nivolumab, ipilimumab, low-dose cyclophosphamide and aspirin (RACIN trial). TRAV and TRBV primers primed cDNA for both TCRalpha and TCRbeta. Amplification, which lasted approximately 19 PCR cycles, used a constant-region primer and V-primer adapter to amplify TCRs. TCRdb recomputed calls from the reads with MiXCR, one row per CDR3 protein. The sample includes approximately 80,000 distinct CDR3 sequences, roughly 17% of them seen just once.

The receptor comes from a male donor with prostate cancer. Here the sequenced sample was PBMCs, taken after low-dose radiotherapy plus immunotherapy. The V call is TRBV6-5, the J call TRBJ2-3, with 9 bases that match TRBD2. The CDR3 DNA follows: TGTGCCAGCAGTTCGAGGGCGGGAGGGAGCACAGATACGCAGTATTTT. Amino acids: CASSSRAGGSTDTQYF.